Given below is one T cell receptor (beta chain) in context. The antigen is not known. CDR3 length: 12 amino acids. Germline CDR1 is SGHDT and CDR2 is YYEEEE. Deletions cut 3 bases from V and 1 base from J, with 4 bases between. This sample is drawn from a study of T cell responses to AZD1222 COVID-19 vaccine. Measured with immunoSEQ multiplex PCR; TCRdb has only the in-frame clones, and not every one. In the table there are about 84,000 clones, roughly 85% of which are singletons. Whole-study results and caveats: A mostly white British donor set with more females was recruited, and clonal diversity was possibly underestimated. Along spike, vaccine-associated CD4 TCRs were found throughout, with dominance at 160-218 and 743-854.

This chain links TRBV5-6 with TRBJ2-5; no clear D. The source material was peripheral blood, sampled on day 0 of AZD1222 vaccination. This sequence originates from an adult in good health. CDR3 loop: CASSSSQETQYF. The CDR3 DNA reads as TGTGCCAGCAGCTCGTCCCAAGAGACCCAGTACTTC.